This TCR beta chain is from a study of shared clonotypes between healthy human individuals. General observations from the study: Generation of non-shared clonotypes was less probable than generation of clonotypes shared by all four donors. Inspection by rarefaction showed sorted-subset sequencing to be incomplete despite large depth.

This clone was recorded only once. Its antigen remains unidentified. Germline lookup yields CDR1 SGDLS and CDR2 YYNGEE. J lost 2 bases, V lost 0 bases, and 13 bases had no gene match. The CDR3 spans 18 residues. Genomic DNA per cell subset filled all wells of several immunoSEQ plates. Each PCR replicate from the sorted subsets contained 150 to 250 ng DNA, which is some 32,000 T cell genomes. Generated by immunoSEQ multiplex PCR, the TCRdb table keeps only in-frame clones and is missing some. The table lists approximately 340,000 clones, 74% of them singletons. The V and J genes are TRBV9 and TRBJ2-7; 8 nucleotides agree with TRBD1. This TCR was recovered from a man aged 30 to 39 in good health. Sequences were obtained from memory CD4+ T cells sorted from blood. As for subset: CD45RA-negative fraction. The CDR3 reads CASSVEPPPPTGAYEQYF. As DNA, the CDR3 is TGTGCCAGCAGCGTAGAGCCCCCTCCCCCGACAGGGGCCTACGAGCAGTACTTC. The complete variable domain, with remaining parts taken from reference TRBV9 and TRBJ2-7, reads DSGVTQTPKHLITATGQRVTLRCSPRSGDLSVYWYQQSLDQGLQFLIQYYNGEERAKGNILERFSAQQFPDLHSELNLSSLELGDSALYFCASSVEPPPPTGAYEQYFGPGTRLTVT.